This T cell receptor beta chain was documented in a study of tumor-infiltrating lymphocytes in primary liver carcinoma. Regarding this clonotype: Its antigen remains unknown. Given the absence of the conserved phenylalanine or tryptophan at the CDR3 end, a read error is likely. The limits of the CDR3 on the DNA are not certain, so only TCRdb's listed CDR3 is given.

Unsorted whole blood served as the source of blood RNA, and germline DNA was extracted as well. Patients were treatment-naive with chronic HBV infection. Four milliliters of peripheral blood were gathered ahead of the operation. Findings of the study overall: The bulk unsorted samples meant that CD4+ and CD8+ repertoires went uncompared.

Production of TCR beta cDNA used 400 to 650 ng total RNA together with a constant-region primer. Three-round nested multiplex PCR performed with slightly modified ARM-PCR produced the TCR beta libraries. Each of the first two PCR rounds ran nine to ten cycles with TRBV1-TRBV30 forward and C-beta reverse primers. TCRdb ran MiXCR on the multiplex PCR reads and lists one entry per CDR3 protein. This sample has about 350,000 distinct CDR3 sequences, with around three fifths found just once. The CDR3 contains 16 residues when both ends are counted. CDR1 is MNHEY and CDR2 is SVGEGT in the germline V gene. The receptor comes from a man aged 35 to 55 with primary liver carcinoma and hepatitis B virus infection. The rearrangement joins TRBV6-2 or TRBV6-3 to TRBJ2-1; TRBD1 is taken as the D call from the table, unchecked against the DNA. The source material was peripheral blood. The CDR3 sequence: CASRNNIGTRISIEFI.